This TCR beta chain was captured in a study of cytomegalovirus exposure and HLA in healthy donors. Overall study results and limits: No immune exposure information besides CMV serostatus was available. Most observed TCR sequences were rare, whereas some public TCRs were detected in many donors. Earlier analysis found most TCR beta V segments productive about 87% or about 30% of the time. A later analysis appeared to link common viral pathogens to several of the most significant clusters.

Use of 60 Vbeta and 13 Jbeta primers characterized the PCR. The repertoire was sequenced with immunoSEQ multiplex PCR; TCRdb's copy has only in-frame clones and lacks some. The sample records 80,000 to 100,000 clones, less than 80% being singletons. This clone came up a few times. Its cognate antigen is unknown. The CDR3 covers 13 residues. Germline V gene data show CDR1 as SGHDT and CDR2 as YYEEEE. With 1 base removed from V and 5 bases from J, the gap between germline ends came to 9 bases. Sequencing was carried out using PBMCs. This chain joins TRBV5-6 and TRBJ2-5; the D gene is possibly TRBD2 (5 bases). This receptor was taken from a man aged 30 to 39 in good health and CMV-seropositive. CDR3: CASSLFRGETQYF. CDR3 sequence (DNA): TGTGCCAGCAGCTTGTTCAGAGGGGAGACCCAGTACTTC.